This T cell receptor (beta chain) was retrieved from a study of OX40 agonist ivuxolimab in advanced cancers. At the level of the study: Hepatocellular carcinoma, melanoma, renal cell or head and neck cancer affected the dose-escalation patients. General study results and limits: Some nonresponders also had low normalized T-cell clonal expansion.

Sequenced by immunoSEQ multiplex PCR; TCRdb stores in-frame clones only, minus some. This sample has some 80,000 clones, with around nine tenths found just once. For this clone: The antigen is undetermined.

Autoimmune disease history or systemic immunosuppression excluded patients. The source of this sequence is an adult with an advanced solid tumor such as melanoma, head and neck, liver or kidney cancer. The specimen comprised CD4+ or CD8+ T cells sorted from blood, sampled in a trial of the OX40 agonist ivuxolimab.

CDR3 DNA sequence: TGCGCCAGCAGTGATCACCGCGCGAACACCGGGGAGCTGTTTTTT. Encoded protein: CASSDHRANTGELFF. The chain carries TRBV10-1 and TRBJ2-2; no clear D. Germline CDR1 and CDR2: WNHNN and SYGVQD (reference sequence). This CDR3 region has 15 residues. Trimming shortened V by 3 bases and J by 0 bases, and 8 bases separated the two germline ends.